This T cell receptor beta chain was recovered during a study of OX40 agonist ivuxolimab in advanced cancers. On the study more broadly: Patients in dose escalation had liver, melanoma, kidney or head and neck cancers. Study-wide results and caveats: Some nonresponders also had low normalized T-cell clonal expansion. CD8+ T cells showed, on average, more clonal expansion than CD4+ cells.

The repertoire was sequenced with immunoSEQ multiplex PCR; TCRdb's copy has only in-frame clones and lacks some. Here the sample spans approximately 99,000 clones, 75% to 95% being singletons. The ends lost 5 bases at V and 3 bases at J; junction bases unmatched: 8. This CDR3 contains 15 residues. Germline CDR1 reads MNHEY; CDR2 reads SVGAGI. With regard to this clone: Antigen: not known.

The chain recombines TRBV6-5 with TRBJ2-7; TRBD1 matches at 9 bases. This TCR was sampled from an adult with an advanced solid tumor such as melanoma, head and neck, liver or kidney cancer. Sample: CD4+ or CD8+ T cells sorted from blood, taken in a trial of the OX40 agonist ivuxolimab. The chain's CDR3 is CASSPGTGLGYEQYF. DNA of the CDR3: TGTGCCAGCAGTCCTGGGACAGGGCTAGGCTACGAGCAGTACTTC.